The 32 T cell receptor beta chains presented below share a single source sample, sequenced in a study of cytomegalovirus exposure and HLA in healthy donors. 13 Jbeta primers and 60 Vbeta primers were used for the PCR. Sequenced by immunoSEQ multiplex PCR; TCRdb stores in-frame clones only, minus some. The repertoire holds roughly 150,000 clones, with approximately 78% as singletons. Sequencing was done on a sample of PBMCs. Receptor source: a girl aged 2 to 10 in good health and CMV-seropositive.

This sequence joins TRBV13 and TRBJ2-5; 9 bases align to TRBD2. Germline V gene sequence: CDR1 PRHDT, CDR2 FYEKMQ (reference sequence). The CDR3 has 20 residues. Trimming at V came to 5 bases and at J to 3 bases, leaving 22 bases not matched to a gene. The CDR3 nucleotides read TGTGCCAGCAGCGCGACCGCGACTGGGCGCGGGAGGGCCGGGGAAGAGACCCAGTACTTC. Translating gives CASSATATGRGRAGEETQYF.

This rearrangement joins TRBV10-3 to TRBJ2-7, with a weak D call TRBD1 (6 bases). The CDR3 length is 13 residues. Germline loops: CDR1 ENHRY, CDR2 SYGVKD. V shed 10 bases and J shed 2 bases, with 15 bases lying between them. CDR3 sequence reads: CATGTSRAYEQYF. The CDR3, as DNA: TGTGCCACCGGGACATCTCGTGCCTACGAGCAGTACTTC.

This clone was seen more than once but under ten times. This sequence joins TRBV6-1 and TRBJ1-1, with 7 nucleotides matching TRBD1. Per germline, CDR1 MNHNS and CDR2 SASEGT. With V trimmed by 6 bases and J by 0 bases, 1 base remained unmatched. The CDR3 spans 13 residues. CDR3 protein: CASRGQLNTEAFF. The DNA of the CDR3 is TGTGCCAGCAGGGGACAGCTGAACACTGAAGCTTTCTTT.

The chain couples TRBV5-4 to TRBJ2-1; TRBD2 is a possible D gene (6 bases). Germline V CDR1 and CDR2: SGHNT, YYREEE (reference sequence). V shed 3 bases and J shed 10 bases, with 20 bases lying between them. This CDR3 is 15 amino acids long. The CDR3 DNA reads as TGTGCCAGCAGCTCGGCGGGCGGGATAACCGGAGAGCAGTTCTTC. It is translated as CASSSAGGITGEQFF.

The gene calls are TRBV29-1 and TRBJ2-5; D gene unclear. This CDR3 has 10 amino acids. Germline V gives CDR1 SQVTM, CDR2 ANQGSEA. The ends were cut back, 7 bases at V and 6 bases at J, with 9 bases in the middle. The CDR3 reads CSAYSKTQYF. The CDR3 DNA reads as TGCAGCGCTTATAGTAAGACCCAGTACTTC. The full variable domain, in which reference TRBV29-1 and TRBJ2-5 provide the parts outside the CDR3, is SAVISQKPSRDICQRGTSLTIQCQVDSQVTMMFWYRQQPGQSLTLIATANQGSEATYESGFVIDKFPISRPNLTFSTLTVSNMSPEDSSIYLCSAYSKTQYFGPGTRLLVL.

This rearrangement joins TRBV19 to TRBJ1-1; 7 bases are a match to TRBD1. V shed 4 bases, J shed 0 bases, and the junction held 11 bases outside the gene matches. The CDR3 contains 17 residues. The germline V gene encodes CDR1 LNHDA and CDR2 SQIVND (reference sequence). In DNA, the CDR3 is TGTGCCAGTAGTACCCCGACAGGGACGATTATGAACACTGAAGCTTTCTTT. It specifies CASSTPTGTIMNTEAFF.

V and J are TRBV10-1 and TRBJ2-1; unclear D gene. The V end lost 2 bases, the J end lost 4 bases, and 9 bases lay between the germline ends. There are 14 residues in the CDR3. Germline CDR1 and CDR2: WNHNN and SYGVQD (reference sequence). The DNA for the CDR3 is TGCGCCAGCAGTGAGAGACTGGATTACAATGAGCAGTTCTTC. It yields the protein CASSERLDYNEQFF.

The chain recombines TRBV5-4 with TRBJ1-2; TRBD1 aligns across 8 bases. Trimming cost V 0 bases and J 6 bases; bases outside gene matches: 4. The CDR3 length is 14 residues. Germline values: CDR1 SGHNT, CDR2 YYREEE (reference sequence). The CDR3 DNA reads TGTGCCAGCAGCTTGGACAGGGGGATGGATGGCTACACCTTC. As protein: CASSLDRGMDGYTF.

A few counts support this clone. As DNA, the CDR3 is TGTGCCAGCAGCTCGAGACGGACTAGCGACACAGATACGCAGTATTTT. Its translation is CASSSRRTSDTDTQYF. The chain combines TRBV7-2 with TRBJ2-3; 9 bases match TRBD2. The CDR3 extends over 16 amino acids. Germline V gene lookup returns CDR1 SGHTA and CDR2 FQGNSA. V dropped 4 bases and J dropped 2; count of bases not matched to a gene: 7.

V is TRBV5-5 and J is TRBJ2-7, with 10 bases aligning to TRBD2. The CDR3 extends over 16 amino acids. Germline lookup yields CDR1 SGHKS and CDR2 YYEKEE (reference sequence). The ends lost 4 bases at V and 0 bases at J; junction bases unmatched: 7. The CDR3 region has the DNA TGTGCCAGCAGCGCCGGACTAGCGGAGAGCTCCTACGAGCAGTACTTC. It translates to CASSAGLAESSYEQYF.

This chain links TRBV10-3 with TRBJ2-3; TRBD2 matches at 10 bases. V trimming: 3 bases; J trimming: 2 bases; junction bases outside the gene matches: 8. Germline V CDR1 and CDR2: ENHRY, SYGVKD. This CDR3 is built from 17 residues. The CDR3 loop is CAISDPLLAGSTDTQYF. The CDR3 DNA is TGTGCCATCAGTGATCCCCTACTAGCGGGGTCCACAGATACGCAGTATTTT.

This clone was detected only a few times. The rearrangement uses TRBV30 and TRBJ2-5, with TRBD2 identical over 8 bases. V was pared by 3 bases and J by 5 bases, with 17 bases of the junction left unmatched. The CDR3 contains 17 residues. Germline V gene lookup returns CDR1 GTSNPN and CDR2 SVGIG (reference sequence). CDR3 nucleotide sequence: TGTGCCTGGAGCCACGGCCCGAGCGGGAGTTTTGAGGAGACCCAGTACTTC. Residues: CAWSHGPSGSFEETQYF.

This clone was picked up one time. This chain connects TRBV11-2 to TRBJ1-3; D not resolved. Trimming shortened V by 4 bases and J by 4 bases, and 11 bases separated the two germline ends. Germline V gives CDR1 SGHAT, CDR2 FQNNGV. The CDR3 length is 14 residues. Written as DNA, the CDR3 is TGTGCCAGCAGCTACGGACTCTTAGGAAACACCATATATTTT. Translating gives CASSYGLLGNTIYF.

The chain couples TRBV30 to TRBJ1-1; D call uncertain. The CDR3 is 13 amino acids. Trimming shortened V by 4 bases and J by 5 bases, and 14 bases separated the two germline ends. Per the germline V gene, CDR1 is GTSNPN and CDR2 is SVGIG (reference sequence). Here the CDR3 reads CAWTYIRETEAFF. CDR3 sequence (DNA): TGTGCCTGGACTTATATACGAGAAACTGAAGCTTTCTTT. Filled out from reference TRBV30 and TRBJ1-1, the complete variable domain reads SQTIHQWPATLVQPVGSPLSLECTVEGTSNPNLYWYRQAAGRGLQLLFYSVGIGQISSEVPQNLSASRPQDRQFILSSKKLLLSDSGFYLCAWTYIRETEAFFGQGTRLTVV.

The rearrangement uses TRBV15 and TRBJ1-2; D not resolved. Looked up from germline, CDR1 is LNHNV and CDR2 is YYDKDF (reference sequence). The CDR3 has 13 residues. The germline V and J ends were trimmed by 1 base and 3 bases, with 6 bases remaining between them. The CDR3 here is CATSRATDYGYTF. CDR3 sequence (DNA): TGTGCCACCAGCAGAGCTACAGACTATGGCTACACCTTC.

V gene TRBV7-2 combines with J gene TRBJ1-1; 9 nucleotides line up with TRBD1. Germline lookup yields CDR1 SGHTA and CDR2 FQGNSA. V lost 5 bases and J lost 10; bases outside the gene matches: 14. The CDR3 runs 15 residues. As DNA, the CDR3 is TGTGCCAGCAGCCCATACCTACAGGGGGCGCGGGGAGCTTTCTTT. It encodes CASSPYLQGARGAFF.

CDR3 sequence reads: CASKVGSSSYNEQFF. The CDR3 bases are TGTGCCAGCAAAGTAGGATCTAGCTCCTACAATGAGCAGTTCTTC. This sequence joins TRBV28 and TRBJ2-1; D is undetermined. The CDR3 loop spans 15 amino acids. Trimming left V 7 bases short and J 0 bases short, with 13 bases between. Per germline, CDR1 MDHEN and CDR2 SYDVKM.

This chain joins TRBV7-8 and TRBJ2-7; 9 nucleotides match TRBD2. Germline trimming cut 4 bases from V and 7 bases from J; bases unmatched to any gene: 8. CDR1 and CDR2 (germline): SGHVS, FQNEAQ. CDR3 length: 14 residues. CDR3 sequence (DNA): TGTGCCAGCAGCTCCATAGCGGGAGCAGCGGAGCAGTACTTC. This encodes CASSSIAGAAEQYF.

Here the CDR3 reads CASSPRSSGTTDTQYF. The DNA of the CDR3 is TGTGCCAGCAGCCCCCGCAGTAGCGGAACCACAGATACGCAGTATTTT. The V gene is TRBV7-9, the J gene TRBJ2-3; perhaps TRBD2 as D (6 bases). With 5 bases removed from V and 2 bases from J, the gap between germline ends came to 17 bases. This CDR3 region has 16 residues. Germline CDR1 and CDR2: SEHNR and FQNEAQ (reference sequence). Together with reference TRBV7-9 and TRBJ2-3, the CDR3 gives the full variable domain: DTGVSQNPRHKITKRGQNVTFRCDPISEHNRLYWYRQTLGQGPEFLTYFQNEAQLEKSRLLSDRFSAERPKGSFSTLEIQRTEQGDSAMYLCASSPRSSGTTDTQYFGPGTRLTVL.

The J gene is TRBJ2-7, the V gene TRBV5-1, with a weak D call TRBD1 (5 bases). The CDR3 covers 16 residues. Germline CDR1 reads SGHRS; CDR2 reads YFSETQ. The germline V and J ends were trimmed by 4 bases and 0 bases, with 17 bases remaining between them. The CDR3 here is CASSLHFDSLSYEQYF. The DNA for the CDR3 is TGCGCCAGCAGCCTGCATTTCGACAGCCTCTCCTACGAGCAGTACTTC. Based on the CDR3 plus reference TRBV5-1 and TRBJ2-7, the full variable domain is KAGVTQTPRYLIKTRGQQVTLSCSPISGHRSVSWYQQTPGQGLQFLFEYFSETQRNKGNFPGRFSGRQFSNSRSEMNVSTLELGDSALYLCASSLHFDSLSYEQYFGPGTRLTVT.

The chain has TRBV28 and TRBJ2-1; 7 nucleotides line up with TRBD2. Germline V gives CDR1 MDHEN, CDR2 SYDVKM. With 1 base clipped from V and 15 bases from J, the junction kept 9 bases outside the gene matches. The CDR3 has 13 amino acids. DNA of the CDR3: TGTGCCAGCAGTTTATACCCCGCGGGGGTACGGTTCTTC. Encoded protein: CASSLYPAGVRFF. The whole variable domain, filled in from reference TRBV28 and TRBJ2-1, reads DVKVTQSSRYLVKRTGEKVFLECVQDMDHENMFWYRQDPGLGLRLIYFSYDVKMKEKGDIPEGYSVSREKKERFSLILESASTNQTSMYLCASSLYPAGVRFFGPGTRLTVL.

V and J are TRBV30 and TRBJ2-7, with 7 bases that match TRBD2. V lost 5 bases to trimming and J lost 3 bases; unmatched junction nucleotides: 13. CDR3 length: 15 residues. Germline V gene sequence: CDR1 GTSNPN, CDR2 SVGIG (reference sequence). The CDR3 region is CAWGAGLPALYEQYF. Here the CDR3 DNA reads TGTGCCTGGGGTGCGGGACTACCAGCCCTCTACGAGCAGTACTTC.

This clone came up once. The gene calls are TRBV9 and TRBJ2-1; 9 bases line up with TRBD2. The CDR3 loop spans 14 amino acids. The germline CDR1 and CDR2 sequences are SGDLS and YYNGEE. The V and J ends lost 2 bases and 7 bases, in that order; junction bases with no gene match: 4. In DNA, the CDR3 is TGTGCCAGCAGCGTGGGACTAGCTTTGAATGAGCAGTTCTTC. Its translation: CASSVGLALNEQFF.

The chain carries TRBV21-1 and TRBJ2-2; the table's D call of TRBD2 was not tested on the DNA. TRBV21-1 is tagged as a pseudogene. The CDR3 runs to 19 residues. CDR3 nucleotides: TGTGCCAGCAGCAAAGCCCCCGGGACTAGCGGGAGGAACACCGGGGAGCTGTTTTTT. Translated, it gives CASSKAPGTSGRNTGELFF.

CDR3 DNA sequence: TGTGCCAGCAGCCCGGGGTTACAGGGCTCCTACGAGCAGTACTTC. It encodes CASSPGLQGSYEQYF. This rearrangement joins TRBV5-6 to TRBJ2-7; TRBD1 is a possible D gene (6 bases). The germline CDR1 and CDR2 sequences are SGHDT and YYEEEE. The CDR3 totals 15 residues. Trimming removed 4 bases at V and 0 bases at J, with 14 bases between. Filled out from reference TRBV5-6 and TRBJ2-7, the complete variable domain reads DAGVTQSPTHLIKTRGQQVTLRCSPKSGHDTVSWYQQALGQGPQFIFQYYEEEERQRGNFPDRFSGHQFPNYSSELNVNALLLGDSALYLCASSPGLQGSYEQYFGPGTRLTVT.

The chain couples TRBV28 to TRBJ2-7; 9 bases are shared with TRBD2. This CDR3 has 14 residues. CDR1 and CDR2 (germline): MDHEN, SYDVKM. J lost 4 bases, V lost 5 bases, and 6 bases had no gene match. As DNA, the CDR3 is TGTGCCAGCAGTGTAGCGGGAGTCGAATACGAGCAGTACTTC. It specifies CASSVAGVEYEQYF.

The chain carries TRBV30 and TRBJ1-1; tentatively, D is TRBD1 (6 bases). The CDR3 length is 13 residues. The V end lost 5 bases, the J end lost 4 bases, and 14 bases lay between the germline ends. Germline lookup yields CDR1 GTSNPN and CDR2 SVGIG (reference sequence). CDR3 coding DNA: TGTGCCTGGTCACCGGGACAATTCACTGAAGCTTTCTTT. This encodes CAWSPGQFTEAFF.

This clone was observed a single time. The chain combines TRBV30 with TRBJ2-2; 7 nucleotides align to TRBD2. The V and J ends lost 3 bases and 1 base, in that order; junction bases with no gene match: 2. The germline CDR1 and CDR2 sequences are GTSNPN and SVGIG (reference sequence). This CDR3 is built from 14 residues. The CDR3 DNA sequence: TGTGCCTGGAGGGGCGGGAGGAACACCGGGGAGCTGTTTTTT. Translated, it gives CAWRGGRNTGELFF.

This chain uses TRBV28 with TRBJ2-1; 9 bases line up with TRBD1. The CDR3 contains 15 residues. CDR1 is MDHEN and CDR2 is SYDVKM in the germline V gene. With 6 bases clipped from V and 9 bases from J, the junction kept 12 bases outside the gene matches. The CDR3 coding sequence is TGTGCCAGCAGGATCCGGGACAGGGAAAGCGGTGAGCAGTTCTTC. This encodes CASRIRDRESGEQFF.

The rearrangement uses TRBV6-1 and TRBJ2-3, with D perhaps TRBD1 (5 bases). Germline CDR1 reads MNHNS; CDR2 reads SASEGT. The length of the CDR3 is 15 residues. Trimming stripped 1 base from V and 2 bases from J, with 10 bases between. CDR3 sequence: CASSEEGQATDTQYF. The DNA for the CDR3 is TGTGCCAGCAGTGAAGAGGGGCAGGCCACAGATACGCAGTATTTT.

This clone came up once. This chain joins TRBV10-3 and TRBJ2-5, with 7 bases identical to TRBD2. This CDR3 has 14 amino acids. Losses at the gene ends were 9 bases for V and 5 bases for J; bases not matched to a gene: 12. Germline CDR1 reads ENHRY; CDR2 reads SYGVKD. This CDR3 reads CAIGIGRAGETQYF. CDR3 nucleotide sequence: TGTGCCATAGGGATTGGGAGGGCCGGGGAGACCCAGTACTTC.

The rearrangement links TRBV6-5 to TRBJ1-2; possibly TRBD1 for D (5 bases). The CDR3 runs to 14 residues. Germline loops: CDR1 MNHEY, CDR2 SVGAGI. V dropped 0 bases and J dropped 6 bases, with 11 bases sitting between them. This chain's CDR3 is CASSYSVGGNGYTF. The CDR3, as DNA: TGTGCCAGCAGTTACTCGGTGGGGGGAAATGGCTACACCTTC.